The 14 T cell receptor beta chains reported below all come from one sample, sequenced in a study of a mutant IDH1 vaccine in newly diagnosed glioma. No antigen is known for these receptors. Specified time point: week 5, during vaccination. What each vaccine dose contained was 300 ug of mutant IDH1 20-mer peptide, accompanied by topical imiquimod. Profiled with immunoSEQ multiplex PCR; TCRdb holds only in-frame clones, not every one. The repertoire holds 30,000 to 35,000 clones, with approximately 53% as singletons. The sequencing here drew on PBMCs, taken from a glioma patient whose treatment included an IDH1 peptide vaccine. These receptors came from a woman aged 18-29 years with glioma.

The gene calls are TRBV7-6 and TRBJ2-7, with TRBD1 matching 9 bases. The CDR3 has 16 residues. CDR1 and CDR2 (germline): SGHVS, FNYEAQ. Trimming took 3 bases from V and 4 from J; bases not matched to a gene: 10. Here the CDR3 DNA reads TGTGCCAGCAGCTTTGGGGGGGGGACAGGGCAGTACGAGCAGTACTTC. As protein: CASSFGGGTGQYEQYF.

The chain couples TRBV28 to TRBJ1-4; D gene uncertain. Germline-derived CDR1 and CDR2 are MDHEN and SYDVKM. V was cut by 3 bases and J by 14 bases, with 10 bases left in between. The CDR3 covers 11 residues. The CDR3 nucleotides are TGTGCCAGCAGTTTTTACGACGAGCTGTTTTTT. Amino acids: CASSFYDELFF.

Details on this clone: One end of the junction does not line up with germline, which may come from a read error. In nucleotides, the CDR3 is TGTGCCAGCGGCTTATGGAGTGGGCAGGGGGAGACCCAGTACTTC. Its protein product is CASGLWSGQGETQYF. V usage is TRBV5-4 and J usage is TRBJ2-5; tentative D call: TRBD1 (6 bases). Germline-derived CDR1 and CDR2 are SGHNT and YYREEE (reference sequence). The CDR3 runs to 15 residues.

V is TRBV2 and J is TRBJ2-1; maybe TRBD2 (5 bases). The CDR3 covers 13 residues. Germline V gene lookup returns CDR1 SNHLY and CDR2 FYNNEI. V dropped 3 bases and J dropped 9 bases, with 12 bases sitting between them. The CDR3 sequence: CASSDTPRGEQFF. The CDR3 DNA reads TGTGCCAGCAGTGATACCCCCCGGGGTGAGCAGTTCTTC.

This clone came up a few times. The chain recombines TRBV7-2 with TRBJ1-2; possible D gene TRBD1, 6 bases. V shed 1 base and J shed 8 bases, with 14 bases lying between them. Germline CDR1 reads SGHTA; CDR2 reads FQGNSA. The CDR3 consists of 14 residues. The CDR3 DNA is TGTGCCAGCAGCTTAGGAGGGGGACGACAGGGCTACACCTTC. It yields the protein CASSLGGGRQGYTF. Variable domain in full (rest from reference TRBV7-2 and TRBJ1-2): GAGVSQSPSNKVTEKGKDVELRCDPISGHTALYWYRQSLGQGLEFLIYFQGNSAPDKSGLPSDRFSAERTGGSVSTLTIQRTQQEDSAVYLCASSLGGGRQGYTFGSGTRLTVV.

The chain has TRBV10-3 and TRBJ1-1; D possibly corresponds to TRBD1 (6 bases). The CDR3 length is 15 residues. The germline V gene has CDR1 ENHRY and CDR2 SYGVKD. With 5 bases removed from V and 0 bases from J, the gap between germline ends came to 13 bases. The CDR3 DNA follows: TGTGCCATCAGTCTCGGGACATTACTGAACACTGAAGCTTTCTTT. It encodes CAISLGTLLNTEAFF.

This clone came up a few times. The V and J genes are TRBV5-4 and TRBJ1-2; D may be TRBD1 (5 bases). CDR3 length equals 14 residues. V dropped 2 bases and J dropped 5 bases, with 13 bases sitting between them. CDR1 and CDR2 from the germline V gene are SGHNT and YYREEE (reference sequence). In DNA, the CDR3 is TGTGCCAGCAGCTTCTCACAGGAACTGTATGGCTACACCTTC. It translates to CASSFSQELYGYTF. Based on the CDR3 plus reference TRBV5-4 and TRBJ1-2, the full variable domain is ETGVTQSPTHLIKTRGQQVTLRCSSQSGHNTVSWYQQALGQGPQFIFQYYREEENGRGNFPPRFSGLQFPNYSSELNVNALELDDSALYLCASSFSQELYGYTFGSGTRLTVV.

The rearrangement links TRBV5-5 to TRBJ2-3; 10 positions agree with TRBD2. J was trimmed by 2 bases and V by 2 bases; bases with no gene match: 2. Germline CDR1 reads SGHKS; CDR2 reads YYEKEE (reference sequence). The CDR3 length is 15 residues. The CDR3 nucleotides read TGTGCCAGCAGCTTTGGACTAGCGGACACAGATACGCAGTATTTT. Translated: CASSFGLADTDTQYF.

The CDR3 reads CASRGGGTDTQYF. DNA of the CDR3: TGTGCCAGCAGGGGGGGCGGCACAGATACGCAGTATTTT. The rearrangement joins TRBV6-1 to TRBJ2-3; D may correspond to TRBD1 or TRBD2 (6 bases each). The ends were cut back, 6 bases at V and 1 base at J, with 8 bases in the middle. The CDR3 runs 13 residues. Germline V gene data show CDR1 as MNHNS and CDR2 as SASEGT.

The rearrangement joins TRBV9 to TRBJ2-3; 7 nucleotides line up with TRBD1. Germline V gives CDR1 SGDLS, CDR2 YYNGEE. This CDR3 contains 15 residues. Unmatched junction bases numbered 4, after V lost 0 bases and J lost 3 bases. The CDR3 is CASSVVVQGTDTQYF. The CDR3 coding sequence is TGTGCCAGCAGCGTAGTTGTACAGGGGACAGATACGCAGTATTTT.

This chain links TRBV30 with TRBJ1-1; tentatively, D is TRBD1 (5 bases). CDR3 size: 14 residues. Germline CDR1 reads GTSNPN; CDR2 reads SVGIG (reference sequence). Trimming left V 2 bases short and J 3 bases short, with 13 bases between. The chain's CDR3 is CAWSRGYVDTEAFF. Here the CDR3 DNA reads TGTGCCTGGAGTCGGGGGTACGTTGACACTGAAGCTTTCTTT.

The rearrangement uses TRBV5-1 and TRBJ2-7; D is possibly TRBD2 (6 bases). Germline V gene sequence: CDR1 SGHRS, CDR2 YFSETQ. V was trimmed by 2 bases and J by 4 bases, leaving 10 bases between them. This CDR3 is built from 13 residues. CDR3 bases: TGCGCCAGCAGCTTCTCGGGAGAGTACGAGCAGTACTTC. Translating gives CASSFSGEYEQYF.

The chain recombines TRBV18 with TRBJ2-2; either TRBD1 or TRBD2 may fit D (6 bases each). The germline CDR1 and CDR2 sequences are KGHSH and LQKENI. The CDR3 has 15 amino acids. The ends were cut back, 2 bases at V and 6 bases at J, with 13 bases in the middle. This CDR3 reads CASSPRGESSGELFF. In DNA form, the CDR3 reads TGTGCCAGCTCACCAAGGGGGGAATCGTCCGGGGAGCTGTTTTTT.

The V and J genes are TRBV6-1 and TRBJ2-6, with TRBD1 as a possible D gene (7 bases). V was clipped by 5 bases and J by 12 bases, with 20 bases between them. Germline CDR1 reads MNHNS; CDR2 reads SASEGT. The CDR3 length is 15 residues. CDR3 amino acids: CASSPPTQQGGVLTF. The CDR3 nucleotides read TGTGCCAGCAGTCCCCCAACACAGCAGGGGGGCGTCCTGACTTTC.